Listed here are 29 T cell receptor beta chains from one sample, sequenced in a study of beta chain features in type 1 diabetes. Points from the study as a whole: Type 1 diabetes patients showed a moderate but significant shortening of TCRB CDR3s in all four CD4+ subsets.

Expressed TCRB transcripts were sequenced, since all the RNA that had been isolated was reverse transcribed. Sequencing was performed with immunoSEQ multiplex PCR; in TCRdb, only in-frame clones are kept and a portion is missing. The sample includes 550,000 to 850,000 clones, roughly 12% of them seen just once. The antigens these receptors bind are not known. The source material was naive CD4+ T cells from blood. All receptors come from a man between 18 and 35 years old with type 1 diabetes.

This chain uses TRBV25-1 with TRBJ1-6; 7 bases line up with TRBD1. Unmatched junction bases numbered 7, after V lost 4 bases and J lost 10 bases. The CDR3 runs to 14 residues. Looked up from germline, CDR1 is MGHDK and CDR2 is SYGVNS. The CDR3 loop is CASSVQGLASPLHF. CDR3 nucleotides: TGTGCCAGCAGTGTACAGGGGCTTGCCTCACCCCTCCACTTT.

The rearrangement uses TRBV5-1 and TRBJ1-4; D uncertain. Trimming removed 1 base at V and 4 bases at J, with 8 bases between. Germline V lookup: CDR1 SGHRS, CDR2 YFSETQ. This CDR3 has 14 amino acids. DNA for the CDR3: TGCGCCAGCAGCTTGTCTGGGGATAATGAAAAACTGTTTTTT. It codes for CASSLSGDNEKLFF.

The chain uses TRBV29-1 and TRBJ1-3; D unresolved. CDR3 length: 12 residues. Germline CDR1 SQVTM, CDR2 ANQGSEA. V shed 6 bases and J shed 4 bases, with 10 bases lying between them. The CDR3 sequence: CSVQPSGNTIYF. The CDR3 DNA reads as TGCAGCGTCCAGCCCTCGGGAAACACCATATATTTT.

This clone showed up just a few times. This sequence joins TRBV7-9 and TRBJ1-1; D is uncertain. In germline, CDR1 is SEHNR, CDR2 FQNEAQ (reference sequence). There are 12 residues in the CDR3. Trimming removed 3 bases at V and 8 bases at J, with 10 bases between. As DNA, the CDR3 is TGTGCCAGCAGCTTTCCGCACTCCGAAGCTTTCTTT. Protein product: CASSFPHSEAFF.

This sequence joins TRBV7-2 and TRBJ1-1; no definite D call. Trimming cost V 5 bases and J 6 bases, with 13 bases left between them. Per germline, CDR1 SGHTA and CDR2 FQGNSA. The CDR3 length is 13 residues. Written as DNA, the CDR3 is TGTGCCAGCAGCCCTCCGGCGCGGGCTGAAGCTTTCTTT. Translation gives CASSPPARAEAFF.

This clone was seen a handful of times. The chain combines TRBV4-1 with TRBJ2-3, with 14 bases lining up with TRBD2. CDR3 size: 16 residues. The germline V gene encodes CDR1 MGHRA and CDR2 YSYEKL. The V gene end was trimmed by 4 bases and the J gene end by 4 bases; junction bases not matched to a gene: 4. The CDR3 protein is CASSPGLAGGADTQYF. CDR3 DNA: TGCGCCAGCAGCCCCGGACTAGCGGGGGGAGCAGATACGCAGTATTTT.

This clone has more than one count but fewer than ten. V gene TRBV30 combines with J gene TRBJ2-5; TRBD1 might be the D (6 bases). Germline lookup yields CDR1 GTSNPN and CDR2 SVGIG (reference sequence). This CDR3 spans 13 amino acids. V was pared by 3 bases and J by 6 bases, with 14 bases between. CDR3 coding DNA: TGTGCCTGGAGCCCAGGGGCCCCGAAGACCCAGTACTTC. This sequence encodes CAWSPGAPKTQYF.

The V call is TRBV14, the J call TRBJ1-4; the D gene is possibly TRBD1 (6 bases). Germline V CDR1 and CDR2: SGHDN, FVKESK. V shed 1 base and J shed 3 bases, with 15 bases lying between them. This CDR3 contains 17 residues. CDR3: CASSQGSWAGANEKLFF. The CDR3 DNA follows: TGTGCCAGCAGCCAAGGGAGCTGGGCAGGGGCTAATGAAAAACTGTTTTTT.

In its sample, this clone was seen a few times. J is TRBJ2-3 and V is TRBV27; the D gene could be TRBD1 or TRBD2 (5 bases each). With 3 bases removed from V and 9 bases from J, the gap between germline ends came to 22 bases. The CDR3 covers 16 residues. The germline V gene encodes CDR1 MNHEY and CDR2 SMNVEV (reference sequence). For the CDR3, the DNA is TGTGCCAGCAGTTTTGAGGTTGGGGGTAGTGGGATCACGCAGTATTTT. It translates to CASSFEVGGSGITQYF.

The V call is TRBV5-1, the J call TRBJ2-7; 10 bases match TRBD1. Trimming cost V 3 bases and J 2 bases; bases outside gene matches: 5. CDR3 length: 15 amino acids. CDR1 and CDR2 from the germline V gene are SGHRS and YFSETQ. CDR3 protein: CASSSPGQGTYEQYF. CDR3 DNA: TGCGCCAGCAGCTCCCCGGGACAGGGGACCTACGAGCAGTACTTC.

This clone was seen more than once but under ten times. Other DNA sequences in the same sample also yield this CDR3. The V gene is TRBV7-9, the J gene TRBJ1-2; D gene uncertain. In germline, CDR1 is SEHNR, CDR2 FQNEAQ (reference sequence). This CDR3 has 12 residues. The ends were cut back, 3 bases at V and 2 bases at J, with 4 bases in the middle. In nucleotides, the CDR3 is TGTGCCAGCAGCTTCACCAACTATGGCTACACCTTC. Amino acid sequence: CASSFTNYGYTF.

This clone has just a few counts. The chain joins TRBV4-2 to TRBJ2-1, with a possible D match to TRBD2 (6 bases). CDR3 length: 15 residues. Germline values: CDR1 LGHNA, CDR2 YNFKEQ. Trimming pared 5 bases from V and 4 bases from J, leaving 15 bases between. Written as DNA, the CDR3 is TGTGCCAGCAGCGCCACGGACTACCTGTACAATGAGCAGTTCTTC. It yields the protein CASSATDYLYNEQFF.

This rearrangement joins TRBV13 to TRBJ1-1; D unresolved. In germline, CDR1 is PRHDT, CDR2 FYEKMQ (reference sequence). The CDR3 is 13 amino acids. V lost 2 bases to trimming and J lost 5 bases, with 9 bases between them. The CDR3 DNA is TGTGCCAGCAGCTTACGGGGAAGGACTGAAGCTTTCTTT. Translation: CASSLRGRTEAFF.

This clone was recorded a few times. The chain is built from TRBV30 and TRBJ1-2, with D tentatively TRBD1 (6 bases). This CDR3 has 16 residues. V was cut by 4 bases and J by 6 bases, with 24 bases left in between. Germline V gene lookup returns CDR1 GTSNPN and CDR2 SVGIG (reference sequence). CDR3 coding DNA: TGTGCCTGGACCCTCCAATGGGGGCACGAAGAAAATGGCTACACCTTC. This gives the protein CAWTLQWGHEENGYTF.

About this clone itself: Other nucleotide sequences from this sample produce the same CDR3. The chain couples TRBV5-1 to TRBJ2-2; a possible D gene is TRBD1 (5 bases). Trimming pared 3 bases from V and 1 base from J, leaving 7 bases between. The CDR3 length is 14 residues. Germline V CDR1 and CDR2: SGHRS, YFSETQ. CDR3 region: CASSSGQNTGELFF. Written as DNA, the CDR3 is TGCGCCAGCAGCTCCGGACAGAACACCGGGGAGCTGTTTTTT.

The chain couples TRBV19 to TRBJ1-4; 8 nucleotides match TRBD1. The germline CDR1 and CDR2 sequences are LNHDA and SQIVND (reference sequence). Unmatched junction bases numbered 8, after V lost 6 bases and J lost 8 bases. The CDR3 runs to 14 residues. CDR3 protein: CASSPGQGQEKLFF. As DNA, the CDR3 is TGTGCCAGTAGCCCTGGACAGGGACAGGAAAAACTGTTTTTT.

The J gene is TRBJ2-5, the V gene TRBV2; TRBD2 aligns across 8 bases. The ends lost 8 bases at V and 5 bases at J; junction bases unmatched: 7. The germline V gene encodes CDR1 SNHLY and CDR2 FYNNEI. CDR3 length equals 13 residues. This chain's CDR3 is CASVETSAETQYF. In DNA form, the CDR3 reads TGTGCCAGCGTTGAGACTAGCGCGGAGACCCAGTACTTC.

In this sample, this clone turned up a few times. This CDR3 is also generated by other DNA sequences in the sample. The chain carries TRBV30 and TRBJ1-5; D perhaps matches TRBD1 (6 bases). V was trimmed by 2 bases and J by 7 bases, leaving 9 bases between them. The CDR3 runs 12 residues. Germline V gene sequence: CDR1 GTSNPN, CDR2 SVGIG (reference sequence). The CDR3 protein is CAWSPGGQPQHF. The CDR3 DNA follows: TGTGCCTGGAGTCCTGGGGGCCAGCCCCAGCATTTT.

J is TRBJ1-2 and V is TRBV5-4; possibly TRBD1 for D (5 bases). CDR1 is SGHNT and CDR2 is YYREEE in the germline V gene (reference sequence). The V end was cut by 3 bases, the J end by 1 base, with 7 bases between. The CDR3 covers 13 residues. The CDR3 nucleotides read TGTGCCAGCAGCTCGAGGGGTAACTATGGCTACACCTTC. This gives the protein CASSSRGNYGYTF.

The chain couples TRBV5-4 to TRBJ2-1, with TRBD2 matching over 8 bases. Per germline, CDR1 SGHNT and CDR2 YYREEE (reference sequence). This CDR3 spans 16 amino acids. Trimming removed 0 bases from V and 6 bases from J; junction bases left unmatched: 8. CDR3 in DNA: TGTGCCAGCAGCTTGGGTCGACTAGCGCAAGGCAATGAGCAGTTCTTC. This codes for CASSLGRLAQGNEQFF.

The sample holds a few counts of this clone. The rearrangement links TRBV6-1 to TRBJ2-3, with 13 bases identical to TRBD2. The CDR3 has 17 residues. After removal of 4 bases from V and 5 bases from J, the junction contained 9 bases not matched to a gene. Germline values: CDR1 MNHNS, CDR2 SASEGT. The CDR3 protein is CASSVTSGGAWGDTQYF. The CDR3, as DNA: TGTGCCAGCAGTGTAACTAGCGGGGGGGCCTGGGGAGATACGCAGTATTTT.

This chain joins TRBV27 and TRBJ2-1; 9 nucleotides match TRBD1. Unmatched junction bases numbered 2, after V lost 3 bases and J lost 2 bases. Looked up from germline, CDR1 is MNHEY and CDR2 is SMNVEV (reference sequence). The CDR3 extends over 15 amino acids. The chain's CDR3 is CASSLDRGAYNEQFF. CDR3 in DNA: TGTGCCAGCAGTTTGGACAGGGGTGCCTACAATGAGCAGTTCTTC.

V and J are TRBV30 and TRBJ1-2, with unresolved D. V lost 5 bases to trimming and J lost 6 bases, with 16 bases between them. The germline CDR1 and CDR2 sequences are GTSNPN and SVGIG (reference sequence). CDR3 length equals 13 residues. This chain's CDR3 is CAWPDPNGNGYTF. In DNA, the CDR3 is TGTGCCTGGCCGGATCCGAACGGAAATGGCTACACCTTC.

The rearrangement links TRBV10-3 to TRBJ1-3; perhaps TRBD1 as D (6 bases). The germline V and J ends were trimmed by 3 bases and 0 bases, with 15 bases remaining between them. Germline V gives CDR1 ENHRY, CDR2 SYGVKD. The length of the CDR3 is 17 residues. The CDR3 DNA reads as TGTGCCATCAGTGACCAGATGACAGGATCCTCTGGAAACACCATATATTTT. Translation: CAISDQMTGSSGNTIYF.

This clone has just a few counts. The chain combines TRBV9 with TRBJ2-7, with D uncertain. V was pared by 0 bases and J by 2 bases, with 9 bases between. CDR3 length: 14 residues. CDR1 and CDR2 from the germline V gene are SGDLS and YYNGEE. DNA for the CDR3: TGTGCCAGCAGCGTAGCATACGGTCCCTACGAGCAGTACTTC. The encoded protein is CASSVAYGPYEQYF. Combining the CDR3 with reference TRBV9 and TRBJ2-7 gives the whole variable domain DSGVTQTPKHLITATGQRVTLRCSPRSGDLSVYWYQQSLDQGLQFLIQYYNGEERAKGNILERFSAQQFPDLHSELNLSSLELGDSALYFCASSVAYGPYEQYFGPGTRLTVT.

The rearrangement uses TRBV6-5 and TRBJ1-2; D is unresolved. In germline, CDR1 is MNHEY, CDR2 SVGAGI. There are 14 residues in the CDR3. The V end lost 2 bases, the J end lost 1 base, and 8 bases lay between the germline ends. The CDR3: CASSYNRDNYGYTF. For the CDR3, the DNA is TGTGCCAGCAGTTACAACCGAGATAACTATGGCTACACCTTC.

The sample holds a few counts of this clone. The chain is built from TRBV4-1 and TRBJ2-7, with TRBD2 matching 12 bases. Germline-derived CDR1 and CDR2 are MGHRA and YSYEKL. The CDR3 is 17 amino acids. V dropped 0 bases and J dropped 7; count of bases not matched to a gene: 10. The CDR3 reads CASSQDGPGLAGKEQYF. The CDR3 DNA reads as TGCGCCAGCAGCCAAGATGGCCCCGGACTAGCGGGGAAGGAGCAGTACTTC.

This clone has just a few counts. The CDR3 loop is CASTRQGPYEQYF. As DNA, the CDR3 is TGTGCCAGCACCCGACAGGGGCCCTACGAGCAGTACTTC. The chain is built from TRBV28 and TRBJ2-7; the match to TRBD1 covers 8 bases. The CDR3 consists of 13 residues. The germline gives CDR1 MDHEN, CDR2 SYDVKM. The V segment lost 7 bases and the J segment 2 bases; nucleotides outside the gene matches: 4.

The chain links TRBV5-1 to TRBJ1-1, with 7 positions matching TRBD1. Per the germline V gene, CDR1 is SGHRS and CDR2 is YFSETQ. Trimming removed 3 bases from V and 8 bases from J; junction bases left unmatched: 1. CDR3 size: 11 residues. The CDR3 is CASSSTGEAFF. For the CDR3, the DNA is TGCGCCAGCAGCTCGACAGGGGAAGCTTTCTTT. The whole variable domain, remainder taken from reference TRBV5-1 and TRBJ1-1, is KAGVTQTPRYLIKTRGQQVTLSCSPISGHRSVSWYQQTPGQGLQFLFEYFSETQRNKGNFPGRFSGRQFSNSRSEMNVSTLELGDSALYLCASSSTGEAFFGQGTRLTVV.